This TCR beta chain came from a study of molecular identifiers for immune sequencing clone quantification. General observations from the study: Spiked Jurkat TCR RNA originating from one cell could reportedly be identified amid more than 800,000 naive cells. Underestimated sizes of highly expanded clones could result from identical TCR molecules that share a barcode. Clones above 20 RNA copies contained over 97% of effector molecules and under 1% of naive molecules.

Sorting recovered naive CD8 T cells on a CD8+CD4-CCR7+CD45RA+ profile. TCRdb itself ran the PCR reads through MiXCR, one entry per CDR3 protein. This table holds approximately 97,000 distinct CDR3 sequences, approximately 24% found once. There are a few counts of this clonotype. The antigen is unknown. The sample taken for sequencing was naive CD8+ T cells from blood, with Jurkat cell RNA spiked in. The subset is: FACS-sorted CD8+CD4-CCR7+CD45RA+ naive T cells. The sequence came from a human donor in good health. Some libraries in this study had Jurkat cell RNA spiked in.

The CDR3 coding sequence is TGCAGCGTTGAAGACAACGCCTACGAGCAGTACTTC. Amino acids: CSVEDNAYEQYF. The J gene is TRBJ2-7, the V gene TRBV29-1; D is ambiguous. This CDR3 contains 12 residues. V was clipped by 0 bases and J by 2 bases, with 5 bases between them. In germline, CDR1 is SQVTM, CDR2 ANQGSEA.